A single sample gave rise to the 21 T cell receptor beta chains below, sequenced in a study of T-cell reconstitution after alpha-beta-depleted transplantation in children. Unique molecular identifiers were used in preparing the TCRbeta library. MiXCR, run by TCRdb on the PCR reads, gives a single entry per CDR3 protein. The data show 500,000 to 650,000 distinct CDR3 sequences, approximately 10% seen once. Source: PBMCs, mostly from graft donor cells, taken 180 days after TCRalphabeta/CD19-depleted stem cell transplant. These receptors originate from a female patient between 2 and 10 years old who had a stem cell transplant for aplastic anemia, so the T cells may come from the graft donor.

Many counts were recorded for this clonotype. The chain uses TRBV3-1 and TRBJ1-1; the D is unclear. V lost 1 base, J lost 7 bases, and 10 bases lay in between. The CDR3 has 13 residues. CDR1 and CDR2 from the germline V gene are LGHDT and YNNKEL (reference sequence). The CDR3 loop reads CASSQVFGLEAFF. For the CDR3, the DNA is TGTGCCAGCAGCCAAGTCTTTGGACTTGAAGCTTTCTTT.

Only a few counts were recorded for this clonotype. The V and J genes are TRBV5-1 and TRBJ2-4; D gene unclear. The V gene's germline CDR1 is SGHRS and CDR2 YFSETQ. CDR3 length equals 17 residues. Trimming shortened V by 6 bases and J by 0 bases, and 19 bases separated the two germline ends. The DNA for the CDR3 is TGCGCCAGCAACATTGAACCACCTACGATAGCCAAAAACATTCAGTACTTC. This sequence encodes CASNIEPPTIAKNIQYF. The full variable domain, with the rest looked up from reference TRBV5-1 and TRBJ2-4, is KAGVTQTPRYLIKTRGQQVTLSCSPISGHRSVSWYQQTPGQGLQFLFEYFSETQRNKGNFPGRFSGRQFSNSRSEMNVSTLELGDSALYLCASNIEPPTIAKNIQYFGAGTRLSVL.

This rearrangement joins TRBV12-3 or TRBV12-4 to TRBJ2-6; 7 bases fit TRBD1. CDR3 length equals 17 residues. J lost 4 bases, V lost 3 bases, and 9 bases had no gene match. As DNA, the CDR3 is TGTGCCAGCAGTTTTCCCTTGACAGGGTCCGGGGCCAACGTCCTGACTTTC. Its translation: CASSFPLTGSGANVLTF.

J is TRBJ2-5 and V is TRBV18, with D perhaps TRBD2 (5 bases). Germline CDR1 is KGHSH and CDR2 is LQKENI. The CDR3 covers 14 residues. Trimming stripped 5 bases from V and 2 bases from J, with 12 bases between. CDR3 coding DNA: TGTGCCAGCTCAGAAGCGGCCCTTCAAGAGACCCAGTACTTC. It is translated as CASSEAALQETQYF.

The V gene is TRBV18, the J gene TRBJ2-1; D may be TRBD2 (6 bases). Germline V gives CDR1 KGHSH, CDR2 LQKENI. Trimming pared 2 bases from V and 2 bases from J, leaving 13 bases between. The CDR3 is made up of 16 amino acids. The CDR3 protein is CASSPYPGVTYNEQFF. The CDR3 region has the DNA TGTGCCAGCTCACCATATCCGGGAGTGACCTACAATGAGCAGTTCTTC.

The CDR3 is CSAVFPGGGGTQYF. CDR3 DNA sequence: TGCAGTGCTGTATTTCCAGGGGGCGGTGGGACCCAGTACTTC. The chain joins TRBV20-1 to TRBJ2-5, with 8 nucleotides matching TRBD1. J gave up 7 bases and V 5 bases, and 12 bases lay outside the gene matches. CDR1 is DFQATT and CDR2 is SNEGSKA in the germline V gene (reference sequence). The CDR3 length is 14 residues.

At least ten counts were recorded for this clonotype. The chain joins TRBV5-1 to TRBJ2-2, with 8 positions matching TRBD2. The junction had 7 bases not matched to a gene; V was cut back by 6 bases and J by 0 bases. The CDR3 totals 16 residues. Germline V gives CDR1 SGHRS, CDR2 YFSETQ. The DNA of the CDR3 is TGCGCCAGCAAGCTAGCGGGCCCCGCGAACACCGGGGAGCTGTTTTTT. Translation: CASKLAGPANTGELFF.

This clonotype was detected ten times or more. This rearrangement joins TRBV14 to TRBJ1-4, with D possibly TRBD1 on 5 matching bases. The CDR3 length is 16 residues. Per germline, CDR1 SGHDN and CDR2 FVKESK. V was cut by 1 base and J by 4 bases, with 13 bases left in between. The CDR3 nucleotides read TGTGCCAGCAGCCAAGTCGCGGGGCAGATTAATGAAAAACTGTTTTTT. It is translated as CASSQVAGQINEKLFF.

This clonotype has just a few counts. V gene TRBV28 combines with J gene TRBJ2-7; 8 bases fit TRBD2. The ends lost 3 bases at V and 3 bases at J; junction bases unmatched: 7. This CDR3 has 15 residues. CDR1 and CDR2 (germline): MDHEN, SYDVKM. This CDR3 reads CASSFFPAGGYEQYF. CDR3 nucleotide sequence: TGTGCCAGCAGTTTCTTCCCGGCGGGGGGCTACGAGCAGTACTTC.

This clonotype was observed a few times. The chain has TRBV4-3 and TRBJ2-5; 7 bases line up with TRBD1. The CDR3 sequence is 14 residues long. Germline V CDR1 and CDR2: LGHNA, YSLEER. The V and J ends lost 4 bases and 13 bases, in that order; junction bases with no gene match: 15. CDR3 sequence (DNA): TGCGCCAGCAGCCTCTGCACACAGGGGCGCTCTAGGTACTTC. This gives the protein CASSLCTQGRSRYF.

The chain couples TRBV27 to TRBJ2-1; possibly TRBD2 for D (6 bases). V was trimmed by 6 bases and J by 3 bases, leaving 15 bases between them. There are 15 residues in the CDR3. The germline CDR1 and CDR2 sequences are MNHEY and SMNVEV (reference sequence). The chain's CDR3 is CASSPSTRVYNEQFF. In DNA form, the CDR3 reads TGTGCCAGCAGCCCGTCGACTAGGGTCTACAATGAGCAGTTCTTC.

The chain combines TRBV11-3 with TRBJ2-3; D unclear. The CDR3 sequence is 15 residues long. Germline CDR1 is SGHNT and CDR2 is YENEEA. The V gene lost 5 bases and the J gene lost 4 bases, with 16 bases spanning the gap. In DNA form, the CDR3 reads TGTGCCAGCAGCCTCCCCCCTGCAGGTTCAGATACGCAGTATTTT. Protein sequence: CASSLPPAGSDTQYF.

This clonotype turned up a few times. The chain combines TRBV4-3 with TRBJ2-1; 8 bases line up with TRBD1. The CDR3 spans 16 residues. Germline CDR1 and CDR2: LGHNA and YSLEER. V shed 0 bases, J shed 6 bases, and the junction held 7 bases outside the gene matches. The CDR3 here is CASSQDSRGLFNEQFF. The DNA of the CDR3 is TGCGCCAGCAGCCAAGATAGCAGGGGGCTTTTCAATGAGCAGTTCTTC.

The rearrangement links TRBV2 to TRBJ1-5, with D unclear. CDR1 and CDR2 (germline): SNHLY, FYNNEI. The CDR3 runs to 15 residues. The V end was cut by 1 base, the J end by 4 bases, with 11 bases between. The CDR3 DNA reads TGTGCCAGCAGTGAAGAAAAGGGCCCTAATCAGCCCCAGCATTTT. Translated, it gives CASSEEKGPNQPQHF.

This clonotype has more than one count but fewer than ten. The V and J genes are TRBV19 and TRBJ2-7; 7 positions agree with TRBD1. Germline V gene lookup returns CDR1 LNHDA and CDR2 SQIVND (reference sequence). The junction had 8 bases not matched to a gene; V was cut back by 4 bases and J by 2 bases. This CDR3 is built from 15 residues. CDR3 nucleotides: TGTGCCAGTAGTAGTTCCGGGACAGAGACCTACGAGCAGTACTTC. This codes for CASSSSGTETYEQYF. Drawing the rest from reference TRBV19 and TRBJ2-7, the complete variable domain is DGGITQSPKYLFRKEGQNVTLSCEQNLNHDAMYWYRQDPGQGLRLIYYSQIVNDFQKGDIAEGYSVSREKKESFPLTVTSAQKNPTAFYLCASSSSGTETYEQYFGPGTRLTVT.

V usage is TRBV12-3 or TRBV12-4 and J usage is TRBJ2-1; D is uncertain. V was clipped by 5 bases and J by 6 bases, with 8 bases between them. This CDR3 spans 12 amino acids. CDR3 nucleotides: TGTGCCAGCAGTCGCCCAGTCAATGAGCAGTTCTTC. This sequence encodes CASSRPVNEQFF.

This clonotype showed up many times. This rearrangement joins TRBV29-1 to TRBJ2-5; possibly TRBD1 for D (5 bases). Per germline, CDR1 SQVTM and CDR2 ANQGSEA. V was pared by 3 bases and J by 1 base, with 12 bases between. The CDR3 has 14 residues. The CDR3 nucleotides are TGCAGCGTTGAGGGAAGACAGTTCCAAGAGACCCAGTACTTC. Its protein is CSVEGRQFQETQYF.

This clonotype has ten or more counts. This chain links TRBV4-3 with TRBJ2-3; D is unresolved. Germline loops: CDR1 LGHNA, CDR2 YSLEER. This CDR3 has 12 residues. V lost 3 bases and J 2 bases, leaving 3 bases between the germline ends. This chain's CDR3 is CASSQNTDTQYF. Here the CDR3 DNA reads TGCGCCAGCAGCCAGAACACAGATACGCAGTATTTT.

This clonotype was seen at least ten times. V usage is TRBV6-2 or TRBV6-3 and J usage is TRBJ1-5; D uncertain. The CDR3 length is 17 residues. Germline V gene sequence: CDR1 MNHEY, CDR2 SVGEGT. Trimming pared 5 bases from V and 0 bases from J, leaving 17 bases between. The DNA of the CDR3 is TGTGCCAGCAGTCGTAGAACGGGCAGCTATAGCAATCAGCCCCAGCATTTT. As protein: CASSRRTGSYSNQPQHF.

This sequence joins TRBV18 and TRBJ2-7; 10 nucleotides line up with TRBD2. V shed 4 bases, J shed 5 bases, and the junction held 11 bases outside the gene matches. Germline CDR1 KGHSH, CDR2 LQKENI. The CDR3 runs 16 residues. This chain's CDR3 is CASSRQAGGLANEQYF. The CDR3, as DNA: TGTGCCAGCTCACGTCAAGCGGGAGGGCTTGCTAACGAGCAGTACTTC.

The V and J genes are TRBV7-8 and TRBJ1-5; 9 bases match TRBD1. The CDR3 is made up of 18 amino acids. From germline, CDR1 is SGHVS and CDR2 FQNEAQ. The ends lost 5 bases at V and 1 base at J; junction bases unmatched: 12. The CDR3 here is CASSPGGRTGVSNQPQHF. The CDR3 nucleotides read TGTGCCAGCAGCCCTGGGGGCCGGACAGGGGTGAGCAATCAGCCCCAGCATTTT. The variable domain in full, with the rest retrieved from reference TRBV7-8 and TRBJ1-5, is GAGVSQSPRYKVAKRGQDVALRCDPISGHVSLFWYQQALGQGPEFLTYFQNEAQLDKSGLPSDRFFAERPEGSVSTLKIQRTQQEDSAVYLCASSPGGRTGVSNQPQHFGDGTRLSIL.